This T cell receptor (beta chain) is drawn from a study of T cell responses to AZD1222 COVID-19 vaccine. Trimming pared 1 base from V and 0 bases from J, leaving 13 bases between. The CDR3 runs to 17 residues. The germline V gene encodes CDR1 SEHNR and CDR2 FQNEAQ (reference sequence). TCRdb's table, derived via immunoSEQ multiplex PCR, lists solely in-frame clones and lacks some. The sample contains some 130,000 clones, approximately 91% of which appear only once. The sequenced sample was peripheral blood, obtained on day 0 of AZD1222 vaccination. The receptor was derived from an adult in good health. V usage is TRBV7-9 and J usage is TRBJ1-5; tentatively, D is TRBD1 (5 bases). The CDR3 region has the DNA TGTGCCAGCAGCTTAGGGGGGATAGGAGGTAGCAATCAGCCCCAGCATTTT. Protein: CASSLGGIGGSNQPQHF.